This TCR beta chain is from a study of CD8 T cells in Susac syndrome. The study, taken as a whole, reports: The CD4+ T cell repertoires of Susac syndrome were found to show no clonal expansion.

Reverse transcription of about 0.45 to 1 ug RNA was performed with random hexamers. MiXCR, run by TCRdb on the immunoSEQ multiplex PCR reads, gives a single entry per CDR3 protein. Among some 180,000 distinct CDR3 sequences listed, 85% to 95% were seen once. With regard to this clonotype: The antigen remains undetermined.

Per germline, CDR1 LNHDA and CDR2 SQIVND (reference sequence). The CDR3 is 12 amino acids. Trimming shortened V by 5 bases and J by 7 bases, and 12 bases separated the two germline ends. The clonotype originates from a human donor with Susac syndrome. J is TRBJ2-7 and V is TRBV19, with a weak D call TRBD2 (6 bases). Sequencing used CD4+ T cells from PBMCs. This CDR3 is CASSFRAGEQYF. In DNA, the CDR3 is TGTGCCAGTAGTTTCAGGGCGGGGGAGCAGTACTTC.